The present entry profiles one T cell receptor (beta chain) with its context. This record belongs to a study of blood T cells in healthy people across ages. Using a J-beta primer mix together with a sample-barcoded 5' primer, a second PCR was run for about 6 to 12 cycles. TCRdb itself ran the 5' RACE reads through MiXCR, one entry per CDR3 protein. The sample shows roughly 700,000 distinct CDR3 sequences, about half of them seen only once. Source material: blood. This TCR was sampled from a woman aged 60-75 years in good health.

In nucleotides, the CDR3 is TGTGCCAGCAGGACCACTAGCGGATCCTACGAGCAGTACTTC. Protein sequence: CASRTTSGSYEQYF. J is TRBJ2-7 and V is TRBV7-2, with TRBD2 matching over 8 bases. The trim removed 6 bases at V and 1 base at J, leaving 5 bases unmatched. Germline-derived CDR1 and CDR2 are SGHTA and FQGNSA. The length of the CDR3 is 14 residues.